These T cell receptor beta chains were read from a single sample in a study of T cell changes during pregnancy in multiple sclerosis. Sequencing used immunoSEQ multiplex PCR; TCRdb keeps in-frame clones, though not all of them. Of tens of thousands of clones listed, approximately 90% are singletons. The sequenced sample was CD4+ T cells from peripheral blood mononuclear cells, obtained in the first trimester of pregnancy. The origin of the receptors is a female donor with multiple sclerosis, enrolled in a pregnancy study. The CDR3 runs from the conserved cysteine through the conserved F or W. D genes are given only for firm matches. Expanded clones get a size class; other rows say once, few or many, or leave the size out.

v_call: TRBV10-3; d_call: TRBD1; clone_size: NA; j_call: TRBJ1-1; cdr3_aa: CAISDRGETEAFF; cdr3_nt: TGTGCCATCAGCGACAGGGGCGAAACTGAAGCTTTCTTT
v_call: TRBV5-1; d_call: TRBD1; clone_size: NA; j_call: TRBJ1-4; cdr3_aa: CASSPGQGNEKLFF; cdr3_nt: TGCGCCAGCAGCCCGGGACAGGGGAACGAAAAACTGTTTTTT
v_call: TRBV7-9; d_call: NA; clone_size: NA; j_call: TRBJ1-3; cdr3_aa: CASSLGLFHSGNTIYF; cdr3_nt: TGTGCCAGCAGCTTAGGACTGTTCCACTCTGGAAACACCATATATTTT
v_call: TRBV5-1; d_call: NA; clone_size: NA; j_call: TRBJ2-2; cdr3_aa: CASSLAPDTGELFF; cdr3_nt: TGCGCCAGCAGCTTGGCCCCCGACACCGGGGAGCTGTTTTTT
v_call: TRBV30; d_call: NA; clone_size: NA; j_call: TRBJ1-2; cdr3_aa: CAWSVSLGTRRRGYTF; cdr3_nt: TGTGCCTGGAGTGTATCATTAGGGACACGAAGACGGGGCTACACCTTC
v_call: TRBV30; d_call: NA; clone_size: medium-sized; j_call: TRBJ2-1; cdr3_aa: CAWSVEEQFF; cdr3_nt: TGTGCCTGGAGTGTAGAGGAGCAGTTCTTC
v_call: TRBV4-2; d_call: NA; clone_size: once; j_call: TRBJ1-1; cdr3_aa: CASSQDRRGPYKDTEAFF; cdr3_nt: TGTGCCAGCAGCCAAGATAGGAGAGGGCCCTATAAGGACACTGAAGCTTTCTTT
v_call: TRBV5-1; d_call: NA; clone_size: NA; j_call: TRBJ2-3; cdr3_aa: CASSLASTDTQYF; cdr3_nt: TGCGCCAGCAGCTTGGCGAGCACAGATACGCAGTATTTT
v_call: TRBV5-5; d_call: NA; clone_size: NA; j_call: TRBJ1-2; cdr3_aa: CASSLGQLRNYGYTF; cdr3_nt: TGTGCCAGCAGCTTGGGCCAGCTGAGGAACTATGGCTACACCTTC
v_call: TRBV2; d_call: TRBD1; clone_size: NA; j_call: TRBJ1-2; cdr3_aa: CASRGTGNRGYTF; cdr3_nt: TGTGCCAGCAGAGGGACAGGGAATAGGGGCTACACCTTC
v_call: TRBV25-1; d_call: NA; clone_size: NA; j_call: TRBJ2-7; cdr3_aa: CASSWGGAEQYF; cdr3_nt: TGTGCCAGCAGCTGGGGAGGCGCCGAGCAGTACTTC
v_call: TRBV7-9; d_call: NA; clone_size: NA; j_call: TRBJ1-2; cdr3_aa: CASSSGGYTF; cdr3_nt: TGTGCCAGCAGCTCAGGTGGCTACACCTTC
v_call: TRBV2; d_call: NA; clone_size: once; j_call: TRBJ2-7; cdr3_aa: CASSVNAGAYEQYF; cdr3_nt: TGTGCCAGCAGTGTAAATGCAGGGGCCTACGAGCAGTACTTC
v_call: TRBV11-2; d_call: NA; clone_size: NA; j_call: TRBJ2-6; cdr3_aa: CASSSPRGNSGANVLTF; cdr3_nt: TGTGCCAGCAGCTCCCCTCGCGGTAACTCTGGGGCCAACGTCCTGACTTTC
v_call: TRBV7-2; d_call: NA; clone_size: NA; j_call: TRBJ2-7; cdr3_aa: CASSLEGLTYEQYF; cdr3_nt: TGTGCCAGCAGCTTGGAGGGACTTACCTACGAGCAGTACTTC
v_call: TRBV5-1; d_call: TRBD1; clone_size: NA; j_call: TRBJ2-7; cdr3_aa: CASSFGQGEPTYEQYF; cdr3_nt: TGCGCCAGCAGCTTCGGACAGGGTGAACCTACCTACGAGCAGTACTTC
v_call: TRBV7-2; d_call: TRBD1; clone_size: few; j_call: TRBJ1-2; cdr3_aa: CASSQTGTGLYGYTF; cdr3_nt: TGTGCCAGCAGCCAAACAGGGACAGGTCTCTATGGCTACACCTTC
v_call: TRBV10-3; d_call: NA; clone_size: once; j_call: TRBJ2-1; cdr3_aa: CASYDSKPYGEQFF; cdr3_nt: TGTGCCAGTTATGACAGTAAACCTTACGGTGAGCAGTTCTTC
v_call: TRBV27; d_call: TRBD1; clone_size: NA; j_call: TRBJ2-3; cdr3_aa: CASSFEGAGDTQYF; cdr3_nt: TGTGCCAGCAGTTTTGAGGGGGCTGGAGATACGCAGTATTTT
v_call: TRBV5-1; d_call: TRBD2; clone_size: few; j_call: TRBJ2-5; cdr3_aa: CASSFASLAGGETQYF; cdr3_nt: TGCGCCAGCAGCTTTGCGTCCCTAGCGGGGGGGGAGACCCAGTACTTC
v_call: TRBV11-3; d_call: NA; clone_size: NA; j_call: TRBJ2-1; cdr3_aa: CASSPAGYNEQFF; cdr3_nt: TGTGCCAGCAGTCCGGCGGGTTACAATGAGCAGTTCTTC
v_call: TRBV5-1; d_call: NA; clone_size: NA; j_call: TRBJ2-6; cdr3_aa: CASSLASGANVLTF; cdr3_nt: TGCGCCAGCAGCTTGGCTTCTGGGGCCAACGTCCTGACTTTC
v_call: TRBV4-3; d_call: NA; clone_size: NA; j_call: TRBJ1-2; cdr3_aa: CASSQAASQGAYGYTF; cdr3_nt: TGCGCCAGCAGCCAAGCGGCTTCACAGGGAGCCTATGGCTACACCTTC
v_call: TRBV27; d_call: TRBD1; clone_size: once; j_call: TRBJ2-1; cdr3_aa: CASSLRGVGTGGSNEQFF; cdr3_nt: TGTGCCAGCAGTTTAAGAGGAGTTGGGACAGGGGGCTCCAATGAGCAGTTCTTC
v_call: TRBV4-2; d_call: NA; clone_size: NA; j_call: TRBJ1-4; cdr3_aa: CASSHANAANEKLFF; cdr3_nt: TGTGCCAGCAGCCATGCAAATGCAGCTAATGAAAAACTGTTTTTT
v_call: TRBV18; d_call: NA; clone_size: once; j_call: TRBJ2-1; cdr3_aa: CASSPESSYNEQFF; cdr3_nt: TGTGCCAGCTCACCAGAGAGCTCCTACAATGAGCAGTTCTTC
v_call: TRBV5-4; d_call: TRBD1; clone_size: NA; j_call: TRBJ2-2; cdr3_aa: CASSLGGTGDAGELFF; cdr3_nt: TGTGCCAGCAGCTTGGGAGGGACAGGGGACGCCGGGGAGCTGTTTTTT
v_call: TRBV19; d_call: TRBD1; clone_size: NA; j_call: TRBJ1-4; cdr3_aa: CASLTGGAATNEKLFF; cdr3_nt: TGTGCCAGCCTCACAGGGGGCGCTGCCACTAATGAAAAACTGTTTTTT
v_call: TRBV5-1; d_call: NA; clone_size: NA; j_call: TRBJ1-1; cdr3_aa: CASSLIDRRLTEAFF; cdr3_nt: TGCGCCAGCAGCTTGATTGACAGGAGACTTACTGAAGCTTTCTTT
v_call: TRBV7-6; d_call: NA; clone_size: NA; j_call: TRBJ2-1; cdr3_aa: CASSSQGSYNEQFF; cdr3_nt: TGTGCCAGCAGCTCGCAGGGGTCCTACAATGAGCAGTTCTTC
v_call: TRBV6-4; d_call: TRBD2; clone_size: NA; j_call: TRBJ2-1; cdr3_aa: CASKLAPISNEQFF; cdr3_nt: TGTGCCAGCAAACTAGCGCCGATTTCCAATGAGCAGTTCTTC
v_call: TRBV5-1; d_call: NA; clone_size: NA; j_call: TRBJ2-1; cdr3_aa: CASSSLARSHNEQFF; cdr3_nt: TGCGCCAGCAGCTCTTTAGCGAGGTCCCACAATGAGCAGTTCTTC
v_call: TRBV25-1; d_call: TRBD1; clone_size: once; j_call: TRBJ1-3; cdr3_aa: CASSSRGQGFNSGNTIYF; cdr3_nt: TGTGCCAGCAGTTCCCGGGGACAGGGCTTTAACTCTGGAAACACCATATATTTT
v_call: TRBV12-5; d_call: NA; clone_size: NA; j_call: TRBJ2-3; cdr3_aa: CASGLRGNVDTQYF; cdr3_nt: TGTGCTAGTGGTTTGCGGGGGAACGTAGATACGCAGTATTTT
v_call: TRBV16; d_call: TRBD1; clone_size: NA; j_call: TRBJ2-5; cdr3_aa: CASSPGQLVQETQYF; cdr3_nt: TGTGCCAGCAGCCCGGGACAGCTTGTTCAAGAGACCCAGTACTTC
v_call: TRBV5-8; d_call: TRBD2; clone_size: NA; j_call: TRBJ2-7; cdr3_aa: CASTLRPGGEQYF; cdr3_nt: TGTGCCAGCACCCTCCGGCCGGGAGGCGAGCAGTACTTC
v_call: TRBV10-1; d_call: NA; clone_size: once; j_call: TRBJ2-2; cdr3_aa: CASSSYEVGELFF; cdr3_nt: TGCGCCAGCAGTTCCTATGAGGTTGGGGAGCTGTTTTTT
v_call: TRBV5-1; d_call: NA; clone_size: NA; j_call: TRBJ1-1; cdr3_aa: CASSLMSGTEAFF; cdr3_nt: TGCGCCAGCAGCTTAATGTCAGGGACTGAAGCTTTCTTT
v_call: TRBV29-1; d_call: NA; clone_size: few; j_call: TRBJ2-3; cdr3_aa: CSGGRGPSTDTQYF; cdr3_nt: TGCAGCGGGGGGCGGGGGCCGAGCACAGATACGCAGTATTTT
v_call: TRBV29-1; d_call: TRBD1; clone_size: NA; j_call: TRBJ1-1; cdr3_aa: CSVYRGLITEAFF; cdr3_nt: TGCAGCGTTTACAGGGGGCTCATCACTGAAGCTTTCTTT
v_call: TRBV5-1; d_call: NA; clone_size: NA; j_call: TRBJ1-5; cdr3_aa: CASSLGPPAGQPQHF; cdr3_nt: TGCGCCAGCAGCTTGGGGCCCCCGGCAGGGCAGCCCCAGCATTTT
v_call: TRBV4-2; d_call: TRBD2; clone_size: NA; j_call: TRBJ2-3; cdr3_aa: CASSQLAGGRDTQYF; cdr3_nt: TGTGCCAGCAGCCAACTAGCGGGAGGCAGAGATACGCAGTATTTT
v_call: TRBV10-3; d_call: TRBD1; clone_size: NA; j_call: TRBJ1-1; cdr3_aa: CAISRQGLNTEAFF; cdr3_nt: TGTGCCATCAGTCGACAGGGCCTAAACACTGAAGCTTTCTTT
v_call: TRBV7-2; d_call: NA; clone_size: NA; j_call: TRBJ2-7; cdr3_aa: CASSFRTTSYEQYF; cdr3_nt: TGTGCCAGCAGCTTTCGGACAACCTCCTACGAGCAGTACTTC
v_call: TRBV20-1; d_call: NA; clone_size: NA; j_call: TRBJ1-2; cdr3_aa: CSASWGEGYTF; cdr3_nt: TGCAGTGCTAGCTGGGGAGAAGGCTACACCTTC
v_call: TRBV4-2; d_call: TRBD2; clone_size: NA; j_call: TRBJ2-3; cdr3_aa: CASSQGGTSGGTTQYF; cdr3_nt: TGTGCCAGCAGCCAAGGAGGGACTAGCGGGGGGACCACGCAGTATTTT
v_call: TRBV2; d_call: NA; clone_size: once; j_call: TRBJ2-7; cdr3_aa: CASHSGSSYEQYF; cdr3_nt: TGTGCCAGCCATAGCGGAAGCTCCTACGAGCAGTACTTC
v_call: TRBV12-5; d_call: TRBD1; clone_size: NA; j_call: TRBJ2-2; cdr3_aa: CASGLVWGQGYSGELFF; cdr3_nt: TGTGCTAGTGGTTTGGTATGGGGACAGGGTTATTCCGGGGAGCTGTTTTTT
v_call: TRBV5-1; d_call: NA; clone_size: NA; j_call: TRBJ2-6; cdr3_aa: CASSLTVSNWANVLTF; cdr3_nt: TGCGCCAGCAGCTTGACGGTGAGCAACTGGGCCAACGTCCTGACTTTC
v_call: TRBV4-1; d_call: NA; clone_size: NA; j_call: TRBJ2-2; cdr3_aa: CASSHDTGELFF; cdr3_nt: TGCGCCAGCAGCCACGACACCGGGGAGCTGTTTTTT
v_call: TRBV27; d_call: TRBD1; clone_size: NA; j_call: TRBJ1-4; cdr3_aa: CASSSHHGTANEKLFF; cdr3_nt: TGTGCCAGCAGTTCCCACCACGGGACAGCAAATGAAAAACTGTTTTTT
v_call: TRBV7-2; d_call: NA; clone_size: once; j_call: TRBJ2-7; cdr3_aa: CASSPRDPWYEQYF; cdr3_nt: TGTGCCAGCAGCCCGCGGGACCCCTGGTACGAGCAGTACTTC
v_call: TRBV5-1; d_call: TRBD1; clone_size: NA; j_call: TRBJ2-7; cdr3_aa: CASSAEGTGVYF; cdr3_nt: TGCGCCAGCAGCGCGGAAGGGACAGGGGTGTACTTC
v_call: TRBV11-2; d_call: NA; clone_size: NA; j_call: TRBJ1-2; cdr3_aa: CASSLPFNYGYTF; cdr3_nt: TGTGCCAGCAGCTTACCTTTTAACTATGGCTACACCTTC
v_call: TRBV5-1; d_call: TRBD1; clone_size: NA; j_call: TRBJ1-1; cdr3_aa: CASSFTGTDDTEAFF; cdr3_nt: TGCGCCAGCAGCTTTACCGGGACAGATGACACTGAAGCTTTCTTT
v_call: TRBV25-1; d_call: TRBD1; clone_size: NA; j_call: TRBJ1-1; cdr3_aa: CASSGYGTGWVEAFF; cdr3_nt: TGTGCCAGCAGTGGGTATGGGACAGGGTGGGTTGAAGCTTTCTTT
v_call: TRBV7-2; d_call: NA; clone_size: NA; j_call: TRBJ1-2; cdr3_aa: CASSLEAAINYGYTF; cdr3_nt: TGTGCCAGCAGCTTAGAGGCAGCGATTAACTATGGCTACACCTTC
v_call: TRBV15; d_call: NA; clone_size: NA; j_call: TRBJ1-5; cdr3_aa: CATSRDNGGKRNQPQHF; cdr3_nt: TGTGCCACCAGCAGAGATAACGGGGGAAAGAGAAATCAGCCCCAGCATTTT
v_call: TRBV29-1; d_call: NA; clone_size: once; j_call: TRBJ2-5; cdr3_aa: CSVRTAQETQYF; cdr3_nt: TGCAGCGTACGGACAGCCCAAGAGACCCAGTACTTC